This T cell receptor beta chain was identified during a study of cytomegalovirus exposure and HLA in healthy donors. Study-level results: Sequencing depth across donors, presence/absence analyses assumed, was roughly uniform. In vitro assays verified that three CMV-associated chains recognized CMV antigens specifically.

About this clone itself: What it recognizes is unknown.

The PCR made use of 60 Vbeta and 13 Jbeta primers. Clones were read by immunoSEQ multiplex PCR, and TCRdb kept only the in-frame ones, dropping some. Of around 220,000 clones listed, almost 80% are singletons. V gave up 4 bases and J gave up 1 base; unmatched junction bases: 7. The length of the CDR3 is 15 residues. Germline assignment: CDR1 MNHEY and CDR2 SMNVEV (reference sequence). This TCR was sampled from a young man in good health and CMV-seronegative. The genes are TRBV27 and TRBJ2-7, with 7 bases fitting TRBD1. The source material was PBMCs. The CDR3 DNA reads TGTGCCAGCAGTTCCCGGGACAGAACGTCCTACGAGCAGTACTTC. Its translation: CASSSRDRTSYEQYF.